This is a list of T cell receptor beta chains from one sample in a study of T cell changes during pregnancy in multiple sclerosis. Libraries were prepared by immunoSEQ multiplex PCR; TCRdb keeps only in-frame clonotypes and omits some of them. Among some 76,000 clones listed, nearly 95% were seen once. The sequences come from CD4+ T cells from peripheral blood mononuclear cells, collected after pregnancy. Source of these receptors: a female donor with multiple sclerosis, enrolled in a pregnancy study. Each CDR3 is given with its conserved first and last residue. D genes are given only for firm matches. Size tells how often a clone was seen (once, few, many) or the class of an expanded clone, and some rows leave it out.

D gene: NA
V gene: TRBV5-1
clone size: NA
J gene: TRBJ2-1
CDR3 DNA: TGCGCCAGCAGGGAGGGGGCGGGCAATGAGCAGTTCTTC
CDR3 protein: CASREGAGNEQFF

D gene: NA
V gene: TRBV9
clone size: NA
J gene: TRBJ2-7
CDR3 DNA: TGTGCCAGCAGCGTAGCGCAGGGGCGATACGAGCAGTACTTC
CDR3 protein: CASSVAQGRYEQYF

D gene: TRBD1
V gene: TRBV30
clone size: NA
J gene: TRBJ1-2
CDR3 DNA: TGTGCCCTTAAAGGACAGGCTAACTATGGCTACACCTTC
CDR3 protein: CALKGQANYGYTF

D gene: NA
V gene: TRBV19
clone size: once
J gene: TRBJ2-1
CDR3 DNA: TGTGCCAGTAGTCCCCGACTAACCAATGAGCAGTTCTTC
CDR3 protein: CASSPRLTNEQFF

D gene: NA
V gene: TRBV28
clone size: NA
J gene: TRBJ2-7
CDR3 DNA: TGTGCCAGCGCCATCGGGGGGCGACGCACCTACGAGCAGTACTTC
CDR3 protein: CASAIGGRRTYEQYF

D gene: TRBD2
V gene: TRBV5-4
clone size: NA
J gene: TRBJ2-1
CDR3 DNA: TGTGCCAGCAGCCCCTGGACTAGCGGGGGGGATGAGCAGTTCTTC
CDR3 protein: CASSPWTSGGDEQFF

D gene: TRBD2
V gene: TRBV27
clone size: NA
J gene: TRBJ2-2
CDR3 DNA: TGTGCCAGCAGTTTATCTAGCGGGAGGGCTGGCACCGGGGAGCTGTTTTTT
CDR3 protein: CASSLSSGRAGTGELFF

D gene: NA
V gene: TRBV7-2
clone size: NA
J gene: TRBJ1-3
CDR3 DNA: TGTGCCAGCAGCTTAGCAGGGGGGGAAGGAAACACCATATATTTT
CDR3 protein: CASSLAGGEGNTIYF

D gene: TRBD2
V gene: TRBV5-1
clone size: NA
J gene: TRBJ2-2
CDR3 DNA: TGCGCCAGCAGCGGGACTAGCGGGAGGGCCCGAACCGGGGAGCTGTTTTTT
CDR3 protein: CASSGTSGRARTGELFF

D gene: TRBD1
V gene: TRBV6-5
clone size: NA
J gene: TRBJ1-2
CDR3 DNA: TGTGCCAGCAGTTACTCGAGCGACAGGGCTTACTATGGCTACACCTTC
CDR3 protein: CASSYSSDRAYYGYTF

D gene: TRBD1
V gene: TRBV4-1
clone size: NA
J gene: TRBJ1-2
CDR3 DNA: TGCGCCAGCAGCCAGCCCGGGACAGACAAACGGGGAGGCTACACCTTC
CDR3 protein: CASSQPGTDKRGGYTF

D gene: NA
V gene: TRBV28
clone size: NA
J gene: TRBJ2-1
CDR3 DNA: TGTGCCAGCAGTTCCTCGGGTCGGCGCGAGTTCTTC
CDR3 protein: CASSSSGRREFF

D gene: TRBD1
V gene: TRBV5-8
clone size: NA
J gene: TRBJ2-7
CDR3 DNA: TGTGCCAGCAGCTCGAGGGGGCAGGGGGTGGTCGAGCAGTACTTC
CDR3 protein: CASSSRGQGVVEQYF

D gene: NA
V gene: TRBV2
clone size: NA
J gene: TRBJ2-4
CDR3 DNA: TGTGCCAGCAGTACCCGGACTGGGAGAGAAAACATTCAGTACTTC
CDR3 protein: CASSTRTGRENIQYF

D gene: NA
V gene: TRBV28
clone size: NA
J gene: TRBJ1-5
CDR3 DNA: TGTGCCAGCAGTTTCTTTGTACCTGGCCGCCATCAGCCCCAGCATTTT
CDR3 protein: CASSFFVPGRHQPQHF

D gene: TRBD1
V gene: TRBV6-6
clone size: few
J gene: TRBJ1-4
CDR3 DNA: TGTGCCAGCAGTCCCCCGGGACAGGTTAATGAAAAACTGTTTTTT
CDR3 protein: CASSPPGQVNEKLFF

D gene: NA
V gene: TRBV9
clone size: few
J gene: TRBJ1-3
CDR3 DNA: TGTGCCAGCAGCGTAGGTTCCGCTGGAAACACCATATATTTT
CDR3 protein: CASSVGSAGNTIYF

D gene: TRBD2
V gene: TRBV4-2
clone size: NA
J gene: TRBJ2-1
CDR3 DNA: TGTGCCAGCAGCCAGCGGGGGGTCTTCAATGAGCAGTTCTTC
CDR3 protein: CASSQRGVFNEQFF

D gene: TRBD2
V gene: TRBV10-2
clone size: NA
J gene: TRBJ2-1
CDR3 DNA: TGCGCCAGCAGTGAGGCCCTACTAGCGGGAGAGTTCTTC
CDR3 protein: CASSEALLAGEFF

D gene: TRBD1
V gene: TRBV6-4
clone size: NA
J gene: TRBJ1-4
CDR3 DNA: TGTGCCAGCAGTGTTTGGTCCCGGGACAGGGGTACCATCAATGAAAAACTGTTTTTT
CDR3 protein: CASSVWSRDRGTINEKLFF

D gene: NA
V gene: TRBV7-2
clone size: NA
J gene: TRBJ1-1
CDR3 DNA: TGTGCCAGCAGACTAACGTCGGGTTCTGACGAAGCTTTCTTT
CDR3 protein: CASRLTSGSDEAFF

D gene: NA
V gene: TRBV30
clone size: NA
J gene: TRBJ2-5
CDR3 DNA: TGTGCCTGGAGCCTTAGTTCCGGGACCCAGTACTTC
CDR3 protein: CAWSLSSGTQYF

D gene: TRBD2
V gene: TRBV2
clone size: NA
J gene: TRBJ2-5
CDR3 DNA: TGTGCCAGCAGTGAAGGGGGGGGTAGTCAAGAGACCCAGTACTTC
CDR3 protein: CASSEGGGSQETQYF

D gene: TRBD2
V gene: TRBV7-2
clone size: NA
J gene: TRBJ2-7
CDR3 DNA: TGTGCCAGCAGCTTCGCTAGCGGCACCTACGAGCAGTACTTC
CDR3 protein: CASSFASGTYEQYF

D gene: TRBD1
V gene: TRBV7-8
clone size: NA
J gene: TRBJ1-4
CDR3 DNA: TGTGCCGTGTGGCAGGGGGGAGAAAAACTGTTTTTT
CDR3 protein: CAVWQGGEKLFF

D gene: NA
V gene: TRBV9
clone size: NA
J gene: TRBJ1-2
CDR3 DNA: TGTGCCAGCAGCCTAGACAGCTATGGCTACACCTTC
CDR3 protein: CASSLDSYGYTF

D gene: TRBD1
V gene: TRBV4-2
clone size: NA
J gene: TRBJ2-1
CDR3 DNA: TGTGCCAGCAGCCCTAGACAGGGGTACTATGAGCAGTTCTTC
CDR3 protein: CASSPRQGYYEQFF